This T cell receptor beta chain was documented in a study of memory CD4+ T cells and cytomegalovirus serostatus. Study details: Donors were healthy Belgian adults, several CMV seropositive and fewer than 30 seronegative.

The V and J ends lost 4 bases and 5 bases respectively, with 18 bases between them. In germline, CDR1 is SGHRS, CDR2 YFSETQ. The CDR3 contains 15 residues. Study-level findings and limits: The CMV-associated TCR signature appears largely within the CD4+ memory repertoire. Of more than 150 reported CMV TCRbeta sequences, 60 to 85 were found in memory CD4+ repertoires.

This clone appeared a few times. The antigen is undetermined. Original handling: Out-of-frame sequences were removed, leaving 2 million to 2.5 million distinct TCRbeta sequences. Here immunoSEQ multiplex PCR was the method, and the copy in TCRdb shows in-frame clones only, minus some. V and J calls and clone size are copied from that table; D and trimming were computed from the DNA. The profile shows under 50,000 clones, roughly four fifths of them singletons. The sort gate was single viable CD3+CD4+CD8-CD45RO+ cells for memory CD4+ T cells. This rearrangement joins TRBV5-1 to TRBJ1-1, with D possibly matching TRBD1 (5 bases). This TCR derives from an adult in good health and CMV-seronegative. Sequencing was done on a sample of memory CD4+ T cells from blood. CDR3 region: CASSGGGGLGTEAFF. CDR3 DNA sequence: TGCGCCAGCAGCGGGGGAGGCGGTCTGGGGACTGAAGCTTTCTTT.